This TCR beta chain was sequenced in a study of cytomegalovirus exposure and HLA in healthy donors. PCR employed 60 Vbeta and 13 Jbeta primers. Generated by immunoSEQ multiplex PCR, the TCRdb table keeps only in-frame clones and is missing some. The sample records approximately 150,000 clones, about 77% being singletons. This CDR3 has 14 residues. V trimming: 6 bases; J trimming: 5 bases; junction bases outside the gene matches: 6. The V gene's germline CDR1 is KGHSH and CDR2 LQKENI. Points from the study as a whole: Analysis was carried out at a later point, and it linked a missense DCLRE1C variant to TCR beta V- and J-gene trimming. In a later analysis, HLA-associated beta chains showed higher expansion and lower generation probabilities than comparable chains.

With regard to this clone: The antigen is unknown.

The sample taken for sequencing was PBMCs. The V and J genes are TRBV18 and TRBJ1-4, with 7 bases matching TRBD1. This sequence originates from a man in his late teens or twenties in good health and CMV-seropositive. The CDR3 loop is CASSLQGKNEKLFF. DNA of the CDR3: TGTGCCAGCTCGTTACAGGGGAAGAATGAAAAACTGTTTTTT.